This entry concerns a single TCR beta chain. Its antigen is undetermined. Unique molecular identifiers featured in how the TCRbeta library was prepared. One entry per CDR3 protein results from TCRdb running MiXCR on the PCR reads. In the table there are fewer than 550,000 distinct CDR3 sequences, roughly 15% of which are singletons. CDR3 size: 15 residues. Germline CDR1 and CDR2: PRHDT and FYEKMQ (reference sequence). With 2 bases removed from V and 5 bases from J, the gap between germline ends came to 15 bases. The entry originates in a study of T-cell reconstitution after alpha-beta-depleted transplantation in children. Notes on the study in general: From newly produced T cells came most of the T-cell counts and diversity one year after transplant. The origin of high day-60 TCRbeta diversity in some patients lay in surviving recipient T cells and thymic progenitors. The origin of alpha-beta T cells about two months after transplant was reportedly several hundred expanded graft clones.

The chain links TRBV13 to TRBJ2-5, with D hard to call. This TCR was recovered from a boy younger than two who had a stem cell transplant for Wiskott-Aldrich syndrome, so the T cells may come from the graft donor. The specimen was PBMCs, mostly from graft donor cells, collected 360 days after TCRalphabeta/CD19-depleted stem cell transplant. The DNA for the CDR3 is TGTGCCAGCAGCTTACGACCTTCTGTGGTTGAGACCCAGTACTTC. It encodes CASSLRPSVVETQYF. Using reference TRBV13 and TRBJ2-5 for the parts outside the CDR3, the full variable domain is AAGVIQSPRHLIKEKRETATLKCYPIPRHDTVYWYQQGPGQDPQFLISFYEKMQSDKGSIPDRFSAQQFSDYHSELNMSSLELGDSALYFCASSLRPSVVETQYFGPGTRLLVL.